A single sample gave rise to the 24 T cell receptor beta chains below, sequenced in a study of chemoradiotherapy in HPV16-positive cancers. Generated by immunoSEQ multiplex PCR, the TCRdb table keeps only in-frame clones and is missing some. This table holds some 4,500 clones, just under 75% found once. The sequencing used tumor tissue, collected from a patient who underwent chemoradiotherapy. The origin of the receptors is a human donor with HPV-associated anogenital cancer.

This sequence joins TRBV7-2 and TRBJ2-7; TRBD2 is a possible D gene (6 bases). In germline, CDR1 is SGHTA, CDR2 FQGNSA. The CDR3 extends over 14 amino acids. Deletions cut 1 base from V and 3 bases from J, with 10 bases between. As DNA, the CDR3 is TGTGCCAGCAGCTTAGGTCACGGGAGCTACGAGCAGTACTTC. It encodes CASSLGHGSYEQYF.

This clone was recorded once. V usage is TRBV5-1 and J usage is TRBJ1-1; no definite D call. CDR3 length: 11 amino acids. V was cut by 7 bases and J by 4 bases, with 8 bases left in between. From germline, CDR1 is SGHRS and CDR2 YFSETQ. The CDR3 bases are TGCGCCAGCGGAGGAGGCACTGAAGCTTTCTTT. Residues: CASGGGTEAFF.

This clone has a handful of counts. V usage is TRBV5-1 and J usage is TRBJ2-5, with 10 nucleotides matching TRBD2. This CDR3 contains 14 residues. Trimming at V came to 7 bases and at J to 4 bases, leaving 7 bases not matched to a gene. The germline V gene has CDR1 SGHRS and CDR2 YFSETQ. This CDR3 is CASHLQREGETQYF. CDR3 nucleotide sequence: TGCGCCAGCCATCTTCAGCGGGAGGGAGAGACCCAGTACTTC.

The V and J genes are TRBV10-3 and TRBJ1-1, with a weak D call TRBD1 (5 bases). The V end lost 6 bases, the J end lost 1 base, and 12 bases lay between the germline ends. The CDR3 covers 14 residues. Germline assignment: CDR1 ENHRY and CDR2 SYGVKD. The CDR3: CAIRPSGANTEAFF. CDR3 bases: TGTGCCATCAGGCCATCCGGGGCGAACACTGAAGCTTTCTTT.

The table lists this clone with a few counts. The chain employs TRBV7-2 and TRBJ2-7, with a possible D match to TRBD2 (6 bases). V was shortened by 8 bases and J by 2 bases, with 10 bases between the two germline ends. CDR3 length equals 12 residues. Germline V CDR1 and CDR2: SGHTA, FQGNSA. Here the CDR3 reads CASRGGTYEQYF. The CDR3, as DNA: TGTGCCAGCCGGGGAGGAACCTACGAGCAGTACTTC.

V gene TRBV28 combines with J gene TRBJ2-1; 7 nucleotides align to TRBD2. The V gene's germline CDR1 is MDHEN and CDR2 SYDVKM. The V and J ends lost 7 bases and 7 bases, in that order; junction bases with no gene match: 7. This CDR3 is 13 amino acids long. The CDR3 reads CASNRGRLNEQFF. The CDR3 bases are TGTGCCAGCAATCGCGGGAGACTTAATGAGCAGTTCTTC.

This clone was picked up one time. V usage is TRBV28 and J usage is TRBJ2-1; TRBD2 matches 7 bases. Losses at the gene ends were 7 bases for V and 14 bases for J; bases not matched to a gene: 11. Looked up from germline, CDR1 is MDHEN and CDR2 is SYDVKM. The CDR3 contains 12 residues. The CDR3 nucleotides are TGTGCCAGCAATGACAGCGGGGAGGCAGAGTTCTTC. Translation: CASNDSGEAEFF.

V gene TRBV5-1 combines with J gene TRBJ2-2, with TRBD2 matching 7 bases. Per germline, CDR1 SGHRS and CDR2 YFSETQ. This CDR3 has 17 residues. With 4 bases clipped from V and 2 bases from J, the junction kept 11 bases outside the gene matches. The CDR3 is CASSRDSLALNTGELFF. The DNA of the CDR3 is TGCGCCAGCAGCCGGGACTCACTAGCGCTAAACACCGGGGAGCTGTTTTTT.

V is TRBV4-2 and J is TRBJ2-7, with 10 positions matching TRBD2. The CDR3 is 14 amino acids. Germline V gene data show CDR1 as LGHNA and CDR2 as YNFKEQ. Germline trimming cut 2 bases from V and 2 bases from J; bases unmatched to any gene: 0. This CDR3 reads CASSQSGRAYEQYF. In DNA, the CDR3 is TGTGCCAGCAGCCAAAGCGGGAGGGCCTACGAGCAGTACTTC.

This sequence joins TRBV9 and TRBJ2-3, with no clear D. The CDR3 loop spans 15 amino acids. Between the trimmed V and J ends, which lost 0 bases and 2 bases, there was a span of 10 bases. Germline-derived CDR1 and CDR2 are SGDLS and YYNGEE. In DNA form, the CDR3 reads TGTGCCAGCAGCGTAGGGGCTACCCACACAGATACGCAGTATTTT. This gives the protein CASSVGATHTDTQYF.

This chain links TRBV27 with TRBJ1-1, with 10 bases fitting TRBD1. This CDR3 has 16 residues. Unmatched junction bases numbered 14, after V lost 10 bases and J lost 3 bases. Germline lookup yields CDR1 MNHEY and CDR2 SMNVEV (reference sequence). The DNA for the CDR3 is TGTGCCACCCAGACAGGGGGCATCGGGTGGGACACTGAAGCTTTCTTT. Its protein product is CATQTGGIGWDTEAFF.

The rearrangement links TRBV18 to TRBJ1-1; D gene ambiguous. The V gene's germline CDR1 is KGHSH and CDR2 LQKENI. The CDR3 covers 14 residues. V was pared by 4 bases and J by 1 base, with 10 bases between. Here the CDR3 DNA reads TGTGCCAGCTCACTCCAACGGAAGAACACTGAAGCTTTCTTT. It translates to CASSLQRKNTEAFF.

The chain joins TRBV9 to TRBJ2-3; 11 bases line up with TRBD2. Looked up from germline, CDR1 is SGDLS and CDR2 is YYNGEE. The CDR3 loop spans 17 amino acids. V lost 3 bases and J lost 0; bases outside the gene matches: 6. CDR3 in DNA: TGTGCCAGCAGCGCCGAGGGACTAGCGGATAGCACAGATACGCAGTATTTT. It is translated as CASSAEGLADSTDTQYF. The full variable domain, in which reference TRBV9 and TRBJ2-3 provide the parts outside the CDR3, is DSGVTQTPKHLITATGQRVTLRCSPRSGDLSVYWYQQSLDQGLQFLIQYYNGEERAKGNILERFSAQQFPDLHSELNLSSLELGDSALYFCASSAEGLADSTDTQYFGPGTRLTVL.

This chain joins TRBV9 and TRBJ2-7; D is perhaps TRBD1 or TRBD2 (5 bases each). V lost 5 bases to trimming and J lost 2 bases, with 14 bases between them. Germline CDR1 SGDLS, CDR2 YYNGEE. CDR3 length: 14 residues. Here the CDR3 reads CASSGDLGPYEQYF. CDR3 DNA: TGTGCCAGCAGTGGGGACCTCGGCCCCTACGAGCAGTACTTC.

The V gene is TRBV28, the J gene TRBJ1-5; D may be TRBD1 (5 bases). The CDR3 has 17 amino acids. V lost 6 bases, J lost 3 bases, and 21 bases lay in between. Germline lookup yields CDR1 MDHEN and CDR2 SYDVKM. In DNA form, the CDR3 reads TGTGCCAGCAGCGGGCTTACAGGTCCCGGGGCCAATCAGCCCCAGCATTTT. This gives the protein CASSGLTGPGANQPQHF.

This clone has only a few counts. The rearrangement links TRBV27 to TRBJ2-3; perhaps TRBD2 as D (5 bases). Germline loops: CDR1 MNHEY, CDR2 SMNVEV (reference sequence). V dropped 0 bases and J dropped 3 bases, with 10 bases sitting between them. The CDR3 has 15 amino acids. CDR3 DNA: TGTGCCAGCAGTTTATCCCTCGGAGGAACAGATACGCAGTATTTT. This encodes CASSLSLGGTDTQYF.

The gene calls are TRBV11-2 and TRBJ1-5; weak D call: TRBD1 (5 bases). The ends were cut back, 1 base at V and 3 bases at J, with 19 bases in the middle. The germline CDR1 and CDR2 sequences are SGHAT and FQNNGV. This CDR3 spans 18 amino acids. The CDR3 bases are TGTGCCAGCAGCTTAGTCGTTTTGCGCAGGGTCCCCAATCAGCCCCAGCATTTT. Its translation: CASSLVVLRRVPNQPQHF.

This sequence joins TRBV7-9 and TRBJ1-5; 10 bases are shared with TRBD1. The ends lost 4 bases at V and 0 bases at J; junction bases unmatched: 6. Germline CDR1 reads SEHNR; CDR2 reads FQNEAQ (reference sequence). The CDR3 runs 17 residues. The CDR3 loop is CASSSGTGAFSNQPQHF. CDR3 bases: TGTGCCAGCAGCTCAGGGACAGGGGCCTTTAGCAATCAGCCCCAGCATTTT.

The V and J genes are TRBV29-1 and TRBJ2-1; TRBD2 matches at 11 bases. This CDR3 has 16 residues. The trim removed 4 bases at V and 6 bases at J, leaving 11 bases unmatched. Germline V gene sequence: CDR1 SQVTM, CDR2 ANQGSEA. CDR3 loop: CSVVPLLAGVSNEQFF. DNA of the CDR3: TGCAGCGTTGTGCCCCTACTAGCGGGAGTTAGCAATGAGCAGTTCTTC.

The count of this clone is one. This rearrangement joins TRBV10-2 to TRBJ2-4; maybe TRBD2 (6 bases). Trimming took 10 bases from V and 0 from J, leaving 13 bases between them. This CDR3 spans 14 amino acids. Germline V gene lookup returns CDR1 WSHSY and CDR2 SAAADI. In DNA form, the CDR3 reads TGCGCCACCCGGGGGAGCTTAGCCAAAAACATTCAGTACTTC. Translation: CATRGSLAKNIQYF.

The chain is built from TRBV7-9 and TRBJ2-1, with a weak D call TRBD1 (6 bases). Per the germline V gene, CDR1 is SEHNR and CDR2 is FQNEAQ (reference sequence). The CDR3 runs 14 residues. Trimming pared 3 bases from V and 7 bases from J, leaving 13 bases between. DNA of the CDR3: TGTGCCAGCAGCTTCCGGGACACCGGAAATGAGCAGTTCTTC. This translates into CASSFRDTGNEQFF.

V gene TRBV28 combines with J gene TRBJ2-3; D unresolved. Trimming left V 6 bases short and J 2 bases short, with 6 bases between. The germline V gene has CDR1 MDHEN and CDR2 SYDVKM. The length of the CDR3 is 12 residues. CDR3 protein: CASSTLTDTQYF. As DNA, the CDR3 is TGTGCCAGCAGCACTCTCACAGATACGCAGTATTTT.

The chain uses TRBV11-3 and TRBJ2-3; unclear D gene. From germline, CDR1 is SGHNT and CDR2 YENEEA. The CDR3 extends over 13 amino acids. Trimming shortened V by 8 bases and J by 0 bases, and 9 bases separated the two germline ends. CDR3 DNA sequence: TGTGCCAGCGCGATGAGCAGCACAGATACGCAGTATTTT. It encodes CASAMSSTDTQYF. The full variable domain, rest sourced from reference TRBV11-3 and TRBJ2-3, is EAGVVQSPRYKIIEKKQPVAFWCNPISGHNTLYWYLQNLGQGPELLIRYENEEAVDDSQLPKDRFSAERLKGVDSTLKIQPAELGDSAVYLCASAMSSTDTQYFGPGTRLTVL.

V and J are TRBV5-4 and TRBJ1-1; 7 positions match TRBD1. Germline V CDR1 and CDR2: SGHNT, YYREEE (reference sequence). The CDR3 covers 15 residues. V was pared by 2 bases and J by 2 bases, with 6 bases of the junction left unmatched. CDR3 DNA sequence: TGTGCCAGCAGCTTAGGTTCAGGGGGAAACACTGAAGCTTTCTTT. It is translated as CASSLGSGGNTEAFF.